The 14 T cell receptor beta chains listed next were all sequenced from one sample in a study of CD8 T cells in ankylosing spondylitis. TCRdb called the 5' RACE reads again in MiXCR, with one record for every CDR3 protein. The sample yields roughly 100,000 distinct CDR3 sequences, less than 25% seen once. The sequencing input was synovial fluid, either unsorted or a sorted T cell fraction (not recorded which). Receptors were obtained from a male donor with ankylosing spondylitis.

The chain is built from TRBV13 and TRBJ1-1; D perhaps matches TRBD1 (6 bases). The CDR3 loop spans 14 amino acids. Trimming removed 6 bases at V and 1 base at J, with 12 bases between. Germline V gene data show CDR1 as PRHDT and CDR2 as FYEKMQ (reference sequence). The CDR3 nucleotides read TGTGCCAGCAGGCCAGGGGCCGGGAACACTGAAGCTTTCTTT. This sequence encodes CASRPGAGNTEAFF.

This clonotype was seen repeatedly, ten times or more. The chain couples TRBV20-1 to TRBJ2-1, with 10 bases aligning to TRBD2. Trimming cost V 6 bases and J 6 bases; bases outside gene matches: 14. This CDR3 comprises 16 residues. Germline assignment: CDR1 DFQATT and CDR2 SNEGSKA (reference sequence). The chain's CDR3 is CSALQTSGIIPNEQFF. For the CDR3, the DNA is TGCAGTGCGCTTCAAACTAGCGGGATCATTCCCAATGAGCAGTTCTTC.

The chain joins TRBV24-1 to TRBJ2-1, with 9 positions matching TRBD2. The trim removed 1 base at V and 7 bases at J, leaving 7 bases unmatched. Germline-derived CDR1 and CDR2 are KGHDR and SFDVKD. This CDR3 spans 16 amino acids. The CDR3 here is CATSDFASGAENEQFF. The DNA for the CDR3 is TGTGCCACCAGTGATTTCGCTAGCGGGGCGGAAAATGAGCAGTTCTTC.

This chain connects TRBV7-9 to TRBJ1-3; 7 nucleotides line up with TRBD1. Germline values: CDR1 SEHNR, CDR2 FQNEAQ (reference sequence). V trimming: 7 bases; J trimming: 4 bases; junction bases outside the gene matches: 13. This CDR3 contains 16 residues. CDR3 loop: CASILKGTGEGNTIYF. DNA of the CDR3: TGTGCCAGCATCCTCAAAGGAACAGGGGAGGGAAACACCATATATTTT.

This clonotype has only a few counts. The chain joins TRBV12-3 or TRBV12-4 to TRBJ1-2; possibly TRBD1 for D (5 bases). V was pared by 7 bases and J by 2 bases, with 14 bases between. There are 14 residues in the CDR3. The CDR3 DNA reads TGTGCCAGCACTGGAGACAGAGTCAACTATGGCTACACCTTC. Translated, it gives CASTGDRVNYGYTF.

This clonotype occurred many times. The chain recombines TRBV25-1 with TRBJ2-3, with 7 nucleotides matching TRBD1. The junction had 6 bases not matched to a gene; V was cut back by 1 base and J by 2 bases. This CDR3 is built from 16 residues. CDR1 is MGHDK, CDR2 SYGVNS, per germline. The CDR3 bases are TGTGCCAGCAGTGAATTAGGGGGCAGCTCCACAGATACGCAGTATTTT. The encoded protein is CASSELGGSSTDTQYF.

This clonotype was seen only once. The chain employs TRBV10-3 and TRBJ2-1; 7 nucleotides agree with TRBD2. From germline, CDR1 is ENHRY and CDR2 SYGVKD. V lost 0 bases to trimming and J lost 4 bases; unmatched junction nucleotides: 6. CDR3 size: 16 residues. Here the CDR3 DNA reads TGTGCCATCAGTGAGTCGCCTAGCGGAGCTTACAATGAGCAGTTCTTC. Its translation is CAISESPSGAYNEQFF.

J is TRBJ2-7 and V is TRBV7-2, with D hard to call. This CDR3 has 14 amino acids. The V end lost 2 bases, the J end lost 0 bases, and 8 bases lay between the germline ends. In germline, CDR1 is SGHTA, CDR2 FQGNSA. This chain's CDR3 is CASSLSVSSYEQYV. The CDR3 DNA reads TGTGCCAGCAGCTTAAGTGTTAGCTCCTACGAGCAGTACGTC.

This clonotype came up a few times. The chain links TRBV6-2 or TRBV6-3 to TRBJ2-7; maybe TRBD2 (5 bases). The CDR3 is 13 amino acids. V dropped 6 bases and J dropped 3 bases, with 12 bases sitting between them. The germline V gene has CDR1 MNHEY and CDR2 SVGEGT. The CDR3 bases are TGTGCCAGCAGAACCGACCGGGACTACGAGCAGTACGTC. Translated: CASRTDRDYEQYV.

The V gene is TRBV27, the J gene TRBJ2-1, with 12 bases lining up with TRBD2. CDR3 length: 15 amino acids. The V gene end was trimmed by 2 bases and the J gene end by 11 bases; junction bases not matched to a gene: 7. Germline-derived CDR1 and CDR2 are MNHEY and SMNVEV (reference sequence). CDR3 residues: CASSLTATSGSKQFF. DNA of the CDR3: TGTGCCAGCAGTTTAACAGCGACTAGCGGGAGTAAGCAGTTCTTC.

This clonotype has only a few counts. V and J are TRBV11-2 and TRBJ2-7; tentative D call: TRBD1 (6 bases). The germline CDR1 and CDR2 sequences are SGHAT and FQNNGV. This CDR3 region has 14 residues. Trimming stripped 5 bases from V and 2 bases from J, with 13 bases between. CDR3 in amino acids: CASSPWDTTYEQYF. The CDR3 DNA is TGTGCCAGCAGCCCATGGGACACGACCTACGAGCAGTACTTC.

The genes are TRBV3-1 and TRBJ1-3; tentative D call: TRBD1 (5 bases). This CDR3 has 19 residues. Trimming shortened V by 0 bases and J by 0 bases, and 18 bases separated the two germline ends. In germline, CDR1 is LGHDT, CDR2 YNNKEL (reference sequence). The CDR3 protein is CASSQDLFGDRISGNTIYF. DNA of the CDR3: TGTGCCAGCAGCCAAGATCTTTTTGGGGACCGAATCTCTGGAAACACCATATATTTT.

V gene TRBV20-1 combines with J gene TRBJ2-1; 7 bases agree with TRBD1. The CDR3 runs to 15 residues. CDR1 and CDR2 from the germline V gene are DFQATT and SNEGSKA (reference sequence). The ends lost 5 bases at V and 4 bases at J; junction bases unmatched: 11. CDR3 loop: CSAPPRGLGYNEQFF. The CDR3 coding sequence is TGCAGTGCTCCCCCAAGGGGGCTCGGGTACAATGAGCAGTTCTTC.

This clonotype appeared many times. V usage is TRBV4-1 and J usage is TRBJ1-1, with TRBD1 identical over 9 bases. The germline CDR1 and CDR2 sequences are MGHRA and YSYEKL. The CDR3 is 18 residues long. After removal of 4 bases from V and 0 bases from J, the junction contained 12 bases not matched to a gene. The CDR3 region is CASSPPPGQGWVNTEAFF. CDR3 in DNA: TGCGCCAGCAGCCCTCCTCCGGGACAGGGTTGGGTGAACACTGAAGCTTTCTTT.